Below are 18 T cell receptor beta chains sequenced from a single sample in a study of blood T cell repertoires in COVID-19. Clones were sequenced by immunoSEQ multiplex PCR, and TCRdb holds only the in-frame ones, with some missing. This sample yields nearly 350,000 clones, of which more than 85% are seen a single time; approximately 1% belongs to the top ten. Sequencing used PBMCs or T cells enriched from blood (not recorded which). The source is a woman younger than 45 who had recovered from COVID-19.

This rearrangement joins TRBV5-1 to TRBJ2-2; perhaps TRBD1 as D (6 bases). The CDR3 runs to 14 residues. V was clipped by 4 bases and J by 7 bases, with 14 bases between them. In germline, CDR1 is SGHRS, CDR2 YFSETQ. In nucleotides, the CDR3 is TGCGCCAGCAGCCCCCAGGGGCAGGGCGGGGAGCTGTTTTTT. This codes for CASSPQGQGGELFF. The whole variable domain, remainder taken from reference TRBV5-1 and TRBJ2-2, is KAGVTQTPRYLIKTRGQQVTLSCSPISGHRSVSWYQQTPGQGLQFLFEYFSETQRNKGNFPGRFSGRQFSNSRSEMNVSTLELGDSALYLCASSPQGQGGELFFGEGSRLTVL.

The chain uses TRBV7-9 and TRBJ1-4; TRBD1 aligns across 8 bases. The length of the CDR3 is 17 residues. Germline V gene lookup returns CDR1 SEHNR and CDR2 FQNEAQ (reference sequence). With V trimmed by 2 bases and J by 0 bases, 5 bases remained unmatched. The CDR3 reads CASSLYGQGTTNEKLFF. Written as DNA, the CDR3 is TGTGCCAGCAGCTTATACGGACAGGGAACAACTAATGAAAAACTGTTTTTT.

The gene calls are TRBV7-9 and TRBJ2-3; the D gene is possibly TRBD1 (6 bases). Looked up from germline, CDR1 is SEHNR and CDR2 is FQNEAQ (reference sequence). The CDR3 is 13 amino acids. The ends were cut back, 5 bases at V and 5 bases at J, with 11 bases in the middle. CDR3 residues: CASSPKGEDTQYF. CDR3 coding DNA: TGTGCCAGCAGCCCAAAGGGGGAAGATACGCAGTATTTT.

This chain uses TRBV11-2 with TRBJ2-3, with 10 bases fitting TRBD2. With 5 bases clipped from V and 0 bases from J, the junction kept 5 bases outside the gene matches. The CDR3 has 16 amino acids. Germline CDR1 is SGHAT and CDR2 is FQNNGV. The DNA for the CDR3 is TGTGCCAGCAGCCTATTAGCGGGGGGCAGCACAGATACGCAGTATTTT. Translating gives CASSLLAGGSTDTQYF.

The chain employs TRBV19 and TRBJ1-1; D remains unclear. CDR1 is LNHDA, CDR2 SQIVND, per germline (reference sequence). V lost 3 bases and J 4 bases, leaving 12 bases between the germline ends. The CDR3 consists of 14 residues. This CDR3 reads CASSIAGLGTEAFF. Here the CDR3 DNA reads TGTGCCAGTAGTATTGCGGGGTTGGGCACTGAAGCTTTCTTT. Full variable domain (missing parts from reference TRBV19 and TRBJ1-1): DGGITQSPKYLFRKEGQNVTLSCEQNLNHDAMYWYRQDPGQGLRLIYYSQIVNDFQKGDIAEGYSVSREKKESFPLTVTSAQKNPTAFYLCASSIAGLGTEAFFGQGTRLTVV.

The chain has TRBV15 and TRBJ2-1, with a tentative D call TRBD2 (6 bases). There are 15 residues in the CDR3. Germline assignment: CDR1 LNHNV and CDR2 YYDKDF (reference sequence). V gave up 4 bases and J gave up 5 bases, with 15 bases separating them. For the CDR3, the DNA is TGTGCCACCAGCACCGACCGGACTACAAACAATGAGCAGTTCTTC. This sequence encodes CATSTDRTTNNEQFF.

The chain recombines TRBV28 with TRBJ1-2; the D gene is possibly TRBD1 (5 bases). CDR1 and CDR2 (germline): MDHEN, SYDVKM. The CDR3 runs 15 residues. The germline V and J ends were trimmed by 3 bases and 4 bases, with 15 bases remaining between them. The CDR3 region is CASSFFGVGGYGYTF. DNA of the CDR3: TGTGCCAGCAGTTTCTTCGGCGTCGGGGGCTATGGCTACACCTTC.

V is TRBV5-1 and J is TRBJ1-6; 7 bases match TRBD1. Trimming at V came to 4 bases and at J to 7 bases, leaving 8 bases not matched to a gene. This CDR3 has 15 residues. The germline gives CDR1 SGHRS, CDR2 YFSETQ. The CDR3 is CASSKTGSNNSPLHF. CDR3 coding DNA: TGCGCCAGCAGCAAGACAGGGTCTAACAATTCACCCCTCCACTTT. Full variable domain (outside the CDR3, taken from reference TRBV5-1 and TRBJ1-6): KAGVTQTPRYLIKTRGQQVTLSCSPISGHRSVSWYQQTPGQGLQFLFEYFSETQRNKGNFPGRFSGRQFSNSRSEMNVSTLELGDSALYLCASSKTGSNNSPLHFGNGTRLTVT.

The chain combines TRBV19 with TRBJ1-3, with 9 bases that match TRBD1. Germline CDR1 LNHDA, CDR2 SQIVND (reference sequence). The CDR3 is made up of 16 amino acids. V gave up 4 bases and J gave up 2 bases; unmatched junction bases: 6. Written as DNA, the CDR3 is TGTGCCAGTAGTACCACGGGACAGGGTGCTGGAAACACCATATATTTT. This gives the protein CASSTTGQGAGNTIYF.

The chain recombines TRBV19 with TRBJ1-1, with 10 bases fitting TRBD1. CDR3 size: 13 residues. Looked up from germline, CDR1 is LNHDA and CDR2 is SQIVND (reference sequence). Trimming at V came to 6 bases and at J to 5 bases, leaving 3 bases not matched to a gene. CDR3 amino acids: CASRGTGETEAFF. CDR3 in DNA: TGTGCCAGTAGGGGGACAGGGGAAACTGAAGCTTTCTTT.

V gene TRBV15 combines with J gene TRBJ1-2; TRBD1 aligns across 10 bases. Germline V lookup: CDR1 LNHNV, CDR2 YYDKDF (reference sequence). The J segment lost 4 bases and the V segment lost 3 bases, leaving 8 bases of the junction unmatched. This CDR3 spans 16 amino acids. The CDR3 protein is CATSSFPRTGGYGYTF. CDR3 DNA: TGTGCCACCAGCAGTTTCCCGCGGACAGGGGGCTATGGCTACACCTTC.

The chain carries TRBV18 and TRBJ1-3, with a weak D call TRBD1 (5 bases). Looked up from germline, CDR1 is KGHSH and CDR2 is LQKENI. The CDR3 runs to 16 residues. V shed 0 bases and J shed 3 bases, with 12 bases lying between them. The CDR3 is CASSPPWQRGGNTIYF. CDR3 nucleotide sequence: TGTGCCAGCTCACCACCGTGGCAAAGGGGTGGAAACACCATATATTTT. The whole variable domain, remainder taken from reference TRBV18 and TRBJ1-3, is NAGVMQNPRHLVRRRGQEARLRCSPMKGHSHVYWYRQLPEEGLKFMVYLQKENIIDESGMPKERFSAEFPKEGPSILRIQQVVRGDSAAYFCASSPPWQRGGNTIYFGEGSWLTVV.

The CDR3 coding sequence is TGTGCCAGCAGTTTCCCGCGAGGGGGAACCTACGAGCAGTACTTC. It yields the protein CASSFPRGGTYEQYF. This chain joins TRBV28 and TRBJ2-7, with D maybe TRBD1 (6 bases). The CDR3 extends over 15 amino acids. Between the trimmed V and J ends, which lost 3 bases and 2 bases, there was a span of 14 bases. Germline V gives CDR1 MDHEN, CDR2 SYDVKM.

This clone has more than one count but fewer than ten. The chain carries TRBV30 and TRBJ1-2; possible D gene TRBD1, 5 bases. The V and J ends lost 0 bases and 4 bases respectively, with 12 bases between them. Germline-derived CDR1 and CDR2 are GTSNPN and SVGIG (reference sequence). This CDR3 region has 14 residues. The CDR3 DNA sequence: TGTGCCTGGAGTGTAGGGACTGGGCCCTATGGCTACACCTTC. It translates to CAWSVGTGPYGYTF.

The chain links TRBV19 to TRBJ1-5; 9 nucleotides agree with TRBD1. J was trimmed by 2 bases and V by 10 bases; bases with no gene match: 6. Germline CDR1 reads LNHDA; CDR2 reads SQIVND (reference sequence). The CDR3 is made up of 14 amino acids. The CDR3 here is CATGQGPRNQPQHF. In DNA, the CDR3 is TGTGCCACTGGACAGGGGCCCCGCAATCAGCCCCAGCATTTT.

The chain has TRBV7-9 and TRBJ1-2; 7 bases agree with TRBD1. J lost 8 bases, V lost 0 bases, and 6 bases had no gene match. The CDR3 has 14 amino acids. Per the germline V gene, CDR1 is SEHNR and CDR2 is FQNEAQ (reference sequence). For the CDR3, the DNA is TGTGCCAGCAGCTTAGCGGGACAGCTCGGGGGCTACACCTTC. This codes for CASSLAGQLGGYTF.

The V and J genes are TRBV19 and TRBJ2-7, with a weak D call TRBD1 (6 bases). V was cut by 2 bases and J by 5 bases, with 13 bases left in between. Per the germline V gene, CDR1 is LNHDA and CDR2 is SQIVND (reference sequence). The CDR3 is made up of 14 amino acids. The CDR3 region is CASSILRGSHEQYF. The CDR3 region has the DNA TGTGCCAGTAGTATACTCAGGGGTTCCCACGAGCAGTACTTC.

The chain joins TRBV5-1 to TRBJ2-1, with a tentative D call TRBD2 (7 bases). Germline V gene data show CDR1 as SGHRS and CDR2 as YFSETQ. V gave up 1 base and J gave up 4 bases, with 15 bases separating them. The CDR3 has 16 residues. The DNA of the CDR3 is TGCGCCAGCAGCTTGTTCGGGGGGCAACCTTACAATGAGCAGTTCTTC. This sequence encodes CASSLFGGQPYNEQFF.